Listed below are T cell receptor beta chains from one sample, sequenced in a study of cytomegalovirus exposure and HLA in healthy donors. This table comes from immunoSEQ multiplex PCR, and its TCRdb copy is limited to in-frame clones, with some not included. The data contain around 110,000 clones, 66% of them singletons. Sequenced material: PBMCs. The receptors originated from a young man in good health and CMV-seronegative. The CDR3 runs from the conserved cysteine through the conserved F or W. Fields, in order: D gene, clone size, V gene, J gene, CDR3 length, CDR3 DNA, CDR3 protein. D genes are given only for firm matches. Size is stated for part of the rows, as once, few or many counts, or as a class when the clone is expanded.

TRBD2	few	TRBV9	TRBJ2-7	15	TGTGCCAGCAGCACAACGGGACTAGCGGATTACGAGCAGTACTTC	CASSTTGLADYEQYF
.	.	TRBV23-1	TRBJ1-4	13	TGCGCCAGCAGACTCGAGGGATATGAAAAACTGTTTTTT	CASRLEGYEKLFF
TRBD1	.	TRBV29-1	TRBJ2-1	13	TGCAGCTCCACCGGGACAGGGATGTATGAGCAGTTCTTC	CSSTGTGMYEQFF
.	.	TRBV5-1	TRBJ2-5	13	TGCGCCAGCGCGGCGGGCAAACAAGAGACCCAGTACTTC	CASAAGKQETQYF
TRBD2	.	TRBV27	TRBJ2-7	15	TGTGCCAGCAGTCCCTCGGGACTAGCGGCCTACGAGCAGTACTTC	CASSPSGLAAYEQYF
TRBD2	.	TRBV5-4	TRBJ2-3	17	TGTGCCAGCAGCTTGAATCGGGGGGGTTTCGGCACAGATACGCAGTATTTT	CASSLNRGGFGTDTQYF
.	.	TRBV6-1	TRBJ1-4	15	TGTGCCAGCTGTGGGTTATCGGTAACTAATGAAAAACTGTTTTTT	CASCGLSVTNEKLFF
.	.	TRBV4-1	TRBJ2-3	16	TGCGCCAGCAGCCAAGATCGCCCGCGGACAACAGATACGCAGTATTTT	CASSQDRPRTTDTQYF
TRBD2	few	TRBV13	TRBJ2-7	16	TGTGCCAGCAGCTTAGGAATAGCGGGGGGAACCTACGAGCAGTACTTC	CASSLGIAGGTYEQYF
.	few	TRBV28	TRBJ2-1	13	TGTGCCAGCAGTTTAGGGCGGGACGATGAGCAGTTCTTC	CASSLGRDDEQFF
TRBD2	.	TRBV27	TRBJ2-1	16	TGTGCCAGCAGGGACTTACTAGCGGGAGGGCCGCATGAGCAGTTCTTC	CASRDLLAGGPHEQFF
TRBD2	once	TRBV5-6	TRBJ2-1	15	TGTGCCAGCAGCTTGAGCGGGAGGGGTCACAATGAGCAGTTCTTC	CASSLSGRGHNEQFF
TRBD1	.	TRBV5-4	TRBJ1-1	15	TGTGCCAGCAGCCACGGACAGGGGCGGAACACTGAAGCTTTCTTT	CASSHGQGRNTEAFF
TRBD2	.	TRBV19	TRBJ2-1	14	TGTGCCAGTAGCCGGGCTAGCGGGGCTTCCGCGCAGTTCTTC	CASSRASGASAQFF
.	.	TRBV6-1	TRBJ1-2	8	TGTGCCAGCACCCTCTACACCTTC	CASTLYTF
.	.	TRBV7-9	TRBJ2-1	17	TGTGCCAGCAGCTTAGGAGTAACAGCCTATATCTACAATGAGCAGTTCTTC	CASSLGVTAYIYNEQFF
.	few	TRBV7-2	TRBJ2-7	13	TGTGCCAGCAGCCCCCGACAGTTTCGCGAGCAGTACTTC	CASSPRQFREQYF
TRBD1	.	TRBV29-1	TRBJ2-1	14	TGCAGCGTAGCGCGACAGGGAATGAGAAATGAGCAGTTCTTC	CSVARQGMRNEQFF
TRBD2	.	TRBV4-3	TRBJ2-7	16	TGCGCCAGCAGCCCTACGAGGGTAGCGGGAGGTCGCGAGCAGTACTTC	CASSPTRVAGGREQYF
.	.	TRBV14	TRBJ1-2	15	TGTGCCAGCAGCCAGGCCTCGGGAGGGGTGGATGGCTACACCTTC	CASSQASGGVDGYTF
TRBD1	few	TRBV7-9	TRBJ1-2	11	TGTGCCAGTTCTACAGGGGATGGCTACACCTTC	CASSTGDGYTF
.	few	TRBV5-1	TRBJ2-5	14	TGCGCCAGCAGCTTGGACCCGGGGAGGGAGACCCAGTACTTC	CASSLDPGRETQYF
TRBD1	.	TRBV19	TRBJ2-2	17	TGTGCCAGTAGTATCCCTACCGGGACAGGGAAACCGGGGGAGCTGTTTTTT	CASSIPTGTGKPGELFF
.	.	TRBV4-2	TRBJ2-5	13	TGTGCCAGCAGCCAGTCAGTCCAAGAGACCCAGTACTTC	CASSQSVQETQYF
.	.	TRBV5-6	TRBJ1-2	13	TGTGCCAGCAGGGTGGGCAGGGAAAACGGCTACCCCTTC	CASRVGRENGYPF
TRBD1	.	TRBV6-5	TRBJ2-2	13	TGTGCCACCCAGGGACAGTGGGCCGGGGAGCTGTTTTTT	CATQGQWAGELFF
.	.	TRBV7-8	TRBJ2-5	15	TGTGCCAGCAGCTTAAGGGAGGGGGGTGGAGTGACCCAGTACTTC	CASSLREGGGVTQYF
.	.	TRBV5-1	TRBJ1-1	15	TGCGCCAGCAGCTTATCCGGGACTTTGAACACTGAAGCTTTCTTT	CASSLSGTLNTEAFF
.	.	TRBV2	TRBJ1-1	14	TGTGCCACCTCAAGACGGGGGTTGAACACTGAAGCTTTCTTT	CATSRRGLNTEAFF
TRBD1	.	TRBV6-5	TRBJ2-4	13	TGTGCCAGCAGGGAGACAGGGGCGGACATTCAGTACTTC	CASRETGADIQYF
.	few	TRBV29-1	TRBJ1-1	13	TGCAGCGTTATCGAGTTTATCGCCACTGAAGCTTTCTTT	CSVIEFIATEAFF
.	once	TRBV7-2	TRBJ2-3	16	TGTGCCAGCAGCCCTACCCGGGTATTTAGCACAGATACGCAGTATTTT	CASSPTRVFSTDTQYF
.	.	TRBV5-6	TRBJ2-7	15	TGTGCCAGCAGCCCCGTTGCCCGGAGCTCCTACGAGCAGTACTTC	CASSPVARSSYEQYF
.	.	TRBV7-9	TRBJ1-2	13	TGTGCCAGCAGCCCACTCTGGGAGTATGGCTACACCTTC	CASSPLWEYGYTF
TRBD2	.	TRBV2	TRBJ2-7	17	TGTGCCAGCAGGAAGGGACTAGCGGGGGGCACAAAAAACGAGCAGTACTTC	CASRKGLAGGTKNEQYF
TRBD1	.	TRBV29-1	TRBJ2-7	14	TGCAGCGTTGAACTCGGGACAGCCTCCTACGAGCAGTACTTC	CSVELGTASYEQYF
.	.	TRBV6-5	TRBJ1-2	15	TGTGCCAGCAGTTACTCGACGGGGACATCCAATGGCTACACCTTC	CASSYSTGTSNGYTF
.	.	TRBV4-1	TRBJ1-5	14	TGCGCCAGCAGCCAAGGAGTGGTTGTACAGCCCCAGCATTTT	CASSQGVVVQPQHF
TRBD1	.	TRBV2	TRBJ1-6	15	TGTGCCAGCAGTGAGGTACAGGGGGCAGGTTCACCCCTCCACTTT	CASSEVQGAGSPLHF
.	.	TRBV19	TRBJ1-5	13	TGTGCATCATGGGGAGCTAGCAATCAGCCCCAGCATTTT	CASWGASNQPQHF
.	.	TRBV6-6	TRBJ1-1	14	TGTGCCAGCACCCCCGAGGTTCGGAACACTGAAGCTTTCTTT	CASTPEVRNTEAFF
TRBD2	.	TRBV10-2	TRBJ2-1	15	TGCGCCAGCATAAGGGGACTAGCGGATTCCAATGAGCAGTTCTTC	CASIRGLADSNEQFF
TRBD1	few	TRBV7-9	TRBJ1-5	15	TGTGCCAGCAGCCACGACAGGGGAAGCAATCAGCCCCAGCATTTT	CASSHDRGSNQPQHF
TRBD1	.	TRBV23-1	TRBJ1-4	14	TGCGCCAGTCCGACAGGGGTTTTGGGGGAAAAACTGTTTTTT	CASPTGVLGEKLFF
.	once	TRBV28	TRBJ1-2	12	TGTGCCAGCAGTTCGACAGGTTGCGGCTACACCTTC	CASSSTGCGYTF
.	.	TRBV19	TRBJ1-2	14	TGTGCCAGTAGTTCCCCCTTGGCGGGCTATGGCTACACCTTC	CASSSPLAGYGYTF
.	.	TRBV7-8	TRBJ1-1	15	TGTGCCAGCAGCTTAACCTCTCGCCCGGACACTGAAGCTTTCTTT	CASSLTSRPDTEAFF
.	.	TRBV19	TRBJ2-3	13	TGTGCCAGTAGTACCGCTAGTAGCGGTACGCAGTATTTT	CASSTASSGTQYF
.	.	TRBV11-3	TRBJ2-3	13	TGTGCCAGCAGGTCAGCATCAGACAGTACGCAGTATTTT	CASRSASDSTQYF
.	.	TRBV18	TRBJ2-5	14	TGTGCCAGCTCACCATCGAACATTATAGAGACCCAGTACTTC	CASSPSNIIETQYF
TRBD1	few	TRBV7-9	TRBJ1-1	13	TGTGCCGGTCGGGACAGGGGAAACACTGAAGCTTTCTTT	CAGRDRGNTEAFF
TRBD2	few	TRBV2	TRBJ2-5	14	TGTGCCAGCTTGAAGCGGGGTCTACAAGAGACCCAGTACTTC	CASLKRGLQETQYF
TRBD2	.	TRBV6-4	TRBJ2-7	14	TGTGCCAGCAGCGTAGAAGCGGGAGCGGGAGAGCAGTACTTC	CASSVEAGAGEQYF
.	few	TRBV5-1	TRBJ2-7	15	TGCGCCAGCAGCTCCCTTGGGGGGGCGCCCTACGAGCAGTACTTC	CASSSLGGAPYEQYF
TRBD1	.	TRBV5-1	TRBJ1-1	14	TGCGCCAGCAGCGTAGCAGGGGGGAACACTGAAGCTTTCTTT	CASSVAGGNTEAFF
.	few	TRBV5-1	TRBJ2-7	11	TGCGCCAGCAGCTTGACGGGGGAGCAGTACTTC	CASSLTGEQYF
.	.	TRBV30	TRBJ2-1	13	TGTGCCTGGAGCCTTTTACCGGTCCCCGAGCAGTTCTTC	CAWSLLPVPEQFF
TRBD2	.	TRBV7-2	TRBJ2-6	17	TGTGCCAGCAGCGTTAGCGGGAGGGGCTCTGGGGCCAACGTCCTGACTTTC	CASSVSGRGSGANVLTF